The 5 T cell receptor beta chains below were found in one sample sequenced in a study of shared T cell receptors in the human thymus. Clones were read by immunoSEQ multiplex PCR, and TCRdb kept only the in-frame ones, dropping some. The sample lists roughly 410,000 clones; around 93% were seen once. The sample was thymocytes. Every receptor here comes from a human donor.

This clone was observed a single time. This chain joins TRBV29-1 and TRBJ2-1, with 10 bases fitting TRBD2. The germline gives CDR1 SQVTM, CDR2 ANQGSEA. Trimming removed 4 bases from V and 8 bases from J; junction bases left unmatched: 17. This CDR3 region has 17 residues. DNA of the CDR3: TGCAGCGTTGCTAAAAGGGTCCCTAGCGGGAGCCCAGATGAGCAGTTCTTC. Its translation: CSVAKRVPSGSPDEQFF.

This sequence joins TRBV18 and TRBJ2-1; a weak D match, TRBD2 (6 bases). The germline V gene has CDR1 KGHSH and CDR2 LQKENI. The CDR3 loop spans 17 amino acids. Trimming stripped 2 bases from V and 2 bases from J, with 16 bases between. The CDR3 bases are TGTGCCAGCTCACCAGGTCCAGCGGGCAATCCCTACAATGAGCAGTTCTTC. Translation: CASSPGPAGNPYNEQFF.

V is TRBV28 and J is TRBJ2-2, with 9 bases lining up with TRBD1. Germline CDR1 reads MDHEN; CDR2 reads SYDVKM. Trimming took 9 bases from V and 2 from J; bases not matched to a gene: 7. CDR3 size: 15 residues. The CDR3 bases are TGTGCCAGTTTCAGGACAGGGGCTAACACCGGGGAGCTGTTTTTT. Protein: CASFRTGANTGELFF.

This clone was seen once. J is TRBJ2-3 and V is TRBV4-1; TRBD2 aligns across 7 bases. The CDR3 is 15 residues long. CDR1 and CDR2 (germline): MGHRA, YSYEKL. After removal of 6 bases from V and 2 bases from J, the junction contained 8 bases not matched to a gene. This chain's CDR3 is CASSKTSDPTDTQYF. DNA for the CDR3: TGCGCCAGCAGTAAAACTAGCGATCCCACAGATACGCAGTATTTT.

The chain recombines TRBV5-1 with TRBJ1-1; 9 bases line up with TRBD1. The CDR3 runs to 16 residues. Germline assignment: CDR1 SGHRS and CDR2 YFSETQ. V shed 1 base, J shed 0 bases, and the junction held 4 bases outside the gene matches. Here the CDR3 reads CASSLRQGGLNTEAFF. The CDR3 DNA reads TGCGCCAGCAGCTTGAGACAGGGGGGGTTGAACACTGAAGCTTTCTTT.